This TCR beta chain was recorded in a study of low-dose radiotherapy and immunotherapy resistance in tumors. About the study: Patients received cyclophosphamide 200 mg/m2 intravenously every two weeks, the day before radiation-immunotherapy.

The time point: after trial treatment. The treatment was: LDRT plus nivolumab, ipilimumab, low-dose cyclophosphamide and aspirin (RACIN trial). Both TCRalpha and TCRbeta chains were reverse transcribed with V-gene-specific primers. TCR amplification involved approximately 20 PCR cycles with a constant-region primer and V-primer adapter. MiXCR, applied by TCRdb to the reads, yields one record per CDR3 protein. This table has about 100,000 distinct CDR3 sequences, about a fifth appearing once. This clonotype was seen repeatedly, ten times or more. CDR1 and CDR2 (germline): MNHNS, SASEGT. V was shortened by 1 base and J by 2 bases, with 7 bases between the two germline ends. The CDR3 totals 14 residues.

Sequences were derived from PBMCs, sampled after low-dose radiotherapy plus immunotherapy. The gene calls are TRBV6-1 and TRBJ2-3; D is unresolved. The source of this sequence is a male donor with prostate cancer. The chain's CDR3 is CASSEGADTDTQYF. As DNA, the CDR3 is TGTGCCAGCAGTGAAGGGGCGGACACAGATACGCAGTATTTT.